This T cell receptor (beta chain) was captured in a study of CD8+ T cells in alopecia areata. Overall study findings and caveats: Elevated clonality characterized lesional scalp relative to normal scalp, particularly in alopecia totalis/universalis.

This clone was seen only a few times. Its antigen remains unidentified. Both peripheral blood and punch biopsies of lesional scalp skin were obtained from patients who had alopecia areata. The CDR3 is 16 amino acids. The ends lost 4 bases at V and 7 bases at J; junction bases unmatched: 5. Germline V gives CDR1 SGHVS, CDR2 FQNEAQ. Reverse transcription of extracted RNA yielded cDNA, which provided the sequencing template. TCRdb keeps only in-frame clones here, not all; method: immunoSEQ multiplex PCR. Among 50,000 to 70,000 clones listed, 44% were seen once. The chain has TRBV7-8 and TRBJ2-1, with 15 positions matching TRBD2. The receptor was isolated from a human donor with alopecia areata. Sequencing used NKG2D-low CD8+ T cells sorted from blood. CDR3 sequence (DNA): TGTGCCAGCAGCTCGAGGGGACTAGCGGGAGGAAATGAGCAGTTCTTC. It encodes CASSSRGLAGGNEQFF.